This TCR beta chain is from a study of T-cell reconstitution after alpha-beta-depleted transplantation in children (dated by TCRdb to 2016 to 2017). Regarding the complete study: The study quantitatively tracked T-cell immune reconstitution after TCRalphabeta/CD19-depleted allogeneic hematopoietic cell transplantation in children using TCR repertoire profiling.

Based on the germline V gene (reference sequence), the CDR1 and CDR2 sequences are SSHAT and FNYEAQ. V is shortened by 0 bases, J by 6 bases, and the region joining them spans 8 bases. The CDR3 has 13 amino acids, counting the end cysteine and phenylalanine. Of all the DNA, just the CDR3 is kept, 39 bases in frame from base 1. Library prep was done by PCR. TCRdb names Illumina HiSeq 2500 as the instrument used. TCR libraries were prepared with molecular barcoding, using unique molecular identifiers to normalize TCRbeta repertoire quantification. TCRdb redid the processing of the public reads, applying fastp at Q25 and MiXCR, and retained in-frame beta chains. Every entry covers one CDR3 protein and lists the most common genes and DNA from its rows. Recorded for this sample are hundreds of thousands of distinct CDR3 sequences; approximately 32% of them occurred a single time. The top ten hold under 3% of the sample.

In the case of this clonotype: Its binding antigen is unknown. No clone much larger than this one lies a single base away; base qualities are absent.

The receptor comes from a human donor who donated a stem cell graft to a child with aplastic anemia. The source was PBMCs from the stem cell graft donor, collected from the stem cell graft. Recombination connected TRBV7-7 to TRBJ2-5; the D gene assignment is ambiguous. The nucleotide sequence reads TGTGCCAGCAGCTTAGCAGAGGTTCAGACCCAGTACTTC. Translation gives CASSLAEVQTQYF.